These 10 T cell receptor beta chains came from one sample sequenced in a study of long-term antiretroviral therapy in people with HIV. Samples were assayed with immunoSEQ v3.0 at survey level. Profiled with immunoSEQ multiplex PCR; TCRdb holds only in-frame clones, not every one. The table lists 25,000 or so clones, about 93% of them singletons, with 10% in the top ten. The sequencing here drew on unsorted PBMCs, taken 6.2 years after starting antiretroviral therapy. The origin of the receptors is a middle-aged man with HIV.

The chain is built from TRBV6-6 and TRBJ2-7, with 8 bases fitting TRBD2. Germline V CDR1 and CDR2: MNHNY, SVGAGI (reference sequence). V lost 5 bases to trimming and J lost 2 bases; unmatched junction nucleotides: 8. The CDR3 runs 15 residues. Here the CDR3 DNA reads TGTGCCAGCAGTCCCGCTAGCGGGCCCACCTACGAGCAGTACTTC. Encoded protein: CASSPASGPTYEQYF.

This clone came up once. V is TRBV14 and J is TRBJ2-7; no definite D call. Trimming pared 2 bases from V and 0 bases from J, leaving 5 bases between. Per the germline V gene, CDR1 is SGHDN and CDR2 is FVKESK. The CDR3 covers 13 residues. The CDR3 sequence is CASSQSSSYEQYF. The DNA for the CDR3 is TGTGCCAGCAGCCAATCTAGCTCCTACGAGCAGTACTTC.

This chain uses TRBV7-9 with TRBJ2-2; D is perhaps TRBD2 (7 bases). Deletions cut 5 bases from V and 0 bases from J, with 19 bases between. Germline V gene lookup returns CDR1 SEHNR and CDR2 FQNEAQ (reference sequence). CDR3 length: 18 amino acids. CDR3 nucleotides: TGTGCCAGCAGCGGAGGGGGGGACTTCCCCGCGAACACCGGGGAGCTGTTTTTT. Encoded protein: CASSGGGDFPANTGELFF.

This chain uses TRBV7-9 with TRBJ2-1, with 13 nucleotides matching TRBD2. Germline CDR1 and CDR2: SEHNR and FQNEAQ (reference sequence). The CDR3 has 17 residues. With V trimmed by 5 bases and J by 5 bases, 9 bases remained unmatched. The CDR3 DNA follows: TGTGCCAGCAGCCCGCCCCTCGGGACTAGCGGGAACAATGAGCAGTTCTTC. Its translation is CASSPPLGTSGNNEQFF.

The rearrangement uses TRBV7-9 and TRBJ1-2; D is unresolved. The CDR3 is 15 amino acids. V was shortened by 0 bases and J by 8 bases, with 16 bases between the two germline ends. CDR1 is SEHNR and CDR2 is FQNEAQ in the germline V gene (reference sequence). Written as DNA, the CDR3 is TGTGCCAGCAGCTTAGCGGTAGAGGGCCCCGGGGGCTACACCTTC. Amino acids: CASSLAVEGPGGYTF.

V usage is TRBV28 and J usage is TRBJ1-2; possible D gene TRBD1, 5 bases. Germline-derived CDR1 and CDR2 are MDHEN and SYDVKM. This CDR3 spans 14 amino acids. V lost 2 bases to trimming and J lost 8 bases, with 15 bases between them. The CDR3 DNA is TGTGCCAGCAGTTTACCTCGGGACGGTTGGGGCTACACCTTC. Protein sequence: CASSLPRDGWGYTF.

This rearrangement joins TRBV14 to TRBJ2-2; 7 nucleotides line up with TRBD2. The CDR3 totals 16 residues. V dropped 4 bases and J dropped 4; count of bases not matched to a gene: 9. Germline-derived CDR1 and CDR2 are SGHDN and FVKESK. CDR3 nucleotides: TGTGCCAGCAGCCGCGGGAGCGGCCTCTTCACCGGGGAGCTGTTTTTT. Its translation: CASSRGSGLFTGELFF.

The gene calls are TRBV2 and TRBJ2-7; 8 bases map to TRBD2. Germline V gene sequence: CDR1 SNHLY, CDR2 FYNNEI. Germline trimming cut 8 bases from V and 6 bases from J; bases unmatched to any gene: 6. This CDR3 region has 12 residues. Here the CDR3 reads CASGQREFEQYF. CDR3 nucleotide sequence: TGTGCCAGCGGGCAGCGGGAGTTCGAGCAGTACTTC.

The chain has TRBV7-8 and TRBJ1-3, with 7 bases identical to TRBD1. V trimming: 1 base; J trimming: 4 bases; junction bases outside the gene matches: 10. The CDR3 is 17 amino acids. In germline, CDR1 is SGHVS, CDR2 FQNEAQ. CDR3 sequence (DNA): TGTGCCAGCAGCTTAGACCCAGGGGGGGCAGTCGGAAACACCATATATTTT. It encodes CASSLDPGGAVGNTIYF.

The chain joins TRBV27 to TRBJ1-5; TRBD1 matches at 8 bases. Per germline, CDR1 MNHEY and CDR2 SMNVEV (reference sequence). The CDR3 consists of 14 residues. With 5 bases clipped from V and 2 bases from J, the junction kept 2 bases outside the gene matches. CDR3 sequence (DNA): TGTGCCAGCAGTCCGGACAGGGGCAATCAGCCCCAGCATTTT. Its protein is CASSPDRGNQPQHF.